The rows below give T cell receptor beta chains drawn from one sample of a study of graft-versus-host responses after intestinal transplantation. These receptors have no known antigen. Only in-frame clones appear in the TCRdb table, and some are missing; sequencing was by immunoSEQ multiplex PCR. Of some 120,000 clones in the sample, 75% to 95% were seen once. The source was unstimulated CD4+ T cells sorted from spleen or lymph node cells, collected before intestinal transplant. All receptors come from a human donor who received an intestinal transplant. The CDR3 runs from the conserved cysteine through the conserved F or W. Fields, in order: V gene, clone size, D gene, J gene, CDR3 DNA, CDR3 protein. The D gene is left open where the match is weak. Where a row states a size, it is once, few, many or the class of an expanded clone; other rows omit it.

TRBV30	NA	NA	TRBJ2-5	TGTGCCTGGAGTTCCCAAAGGGGGACCCAGTACTTC	CAWSSQRGTQYF
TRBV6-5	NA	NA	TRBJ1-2	TGTGCCAGCAGTTACTCCCTAGGGGAGGACTATGGCTACACCTTC	CASSYSLGEDYGYTF
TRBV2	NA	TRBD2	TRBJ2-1	TGTGCCAGCAGGACCCGGCTAGCGGGACGCTACAATGAGCAGTTCTTC	CASRTRLAGRYNEQFF
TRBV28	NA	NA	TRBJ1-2	TGTGCCAGCAGTTTTGGTTGGGCCAGTCCTGGCTACACCTTC	CASSFGWASPGYTF
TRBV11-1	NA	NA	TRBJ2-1	TGTGCCAGCAGCTTCCGGTCCTCCTACAATGAGCAGTTCTTC	CASSFRSSYNEQFF
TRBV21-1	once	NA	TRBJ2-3	TGTGCCAGCAGCAAGCGAGGGGGCAACACAGATACGCAGTATTTT	CASSKRGGNTDTQYF
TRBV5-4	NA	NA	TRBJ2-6	TGTGCCAGCAGCTCCCGGACAGCTCCCTCTGGGGCCAACGTCCTGACTTTC	CASSSRTAPSGANVLTF
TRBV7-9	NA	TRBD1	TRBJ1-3	TGTGCCAGCAGCCCGTGGACAGGGGGTTCGTCGAATGGAAACACCATATATTTT	CASSPWTGGSSNGNTIYF
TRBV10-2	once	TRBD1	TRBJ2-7	TGCGCCAGCAGTGAGGCTCGACCGGGACAGGGGCTTTACGAGCAGTACTTC	CASSEARPGQGLYEQYF
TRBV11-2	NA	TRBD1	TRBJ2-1	TGTGCCAGCAGCTTTACAGGGGGCGGCTACAATGAGCAGTTCTTC	CASSFTGGGYNEQFF
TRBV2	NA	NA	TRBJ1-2	TGTGCCAGCAGCCCCCGTCGGGGGGCGTCTTTCTATGGCTACACCTTC	CASSPRRGASFYGYTF
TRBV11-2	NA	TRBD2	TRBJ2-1	TGTGCCAGCAGCTTAGGACTAGCGGAAAATGAGCAGTTCTTC	CASSLGLAENEQFF
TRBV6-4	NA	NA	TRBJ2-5	TGTGCCAGCATCCTGTTAAGGGGTAAGGAGACCCAGTACTTC	CASILLRGKETQYF
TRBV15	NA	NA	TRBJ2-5	TGTGCCACCAGCAAGGCGAGCGGGCTAGAGACCCAGTACTTC	CATSKASGLETQYF
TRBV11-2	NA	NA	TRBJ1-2	TGTGCCAGCAGCCCAGTGGGGGGTCGCCGCCTCTATGGCTACACCTTC	CASSPVGGRRLYGYTF
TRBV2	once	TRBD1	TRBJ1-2	TGTGCCAGCAGTCCACAGGGGAACTATGGCTACACCTTC	CASSPQGNYGYTF
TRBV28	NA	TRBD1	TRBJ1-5	TGTGCCAGCAGTTCGGGACAGTATAGCAATCAGCCCCAGCATTTT	CASSSGQYSNQPQHF
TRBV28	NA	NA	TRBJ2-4	TGTGCCAGCAGTTCAGTGTCTTTCGGGGTTGGAAACATTCAGTACTTC	CASSSVSFGVGNIQYF
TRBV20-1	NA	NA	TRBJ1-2	TGCAGTGCTAGATCTCCCCATGGCTACACCTTC	CSARSPHGYTF
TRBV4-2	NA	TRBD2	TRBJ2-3	TGTGCCAGCAGCTCCCGGACTAGCGGGAGGGCCGATACGCAGTATTTT	CASSSRTSGRADTQYF
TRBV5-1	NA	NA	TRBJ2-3	TGCGCCAGCAGCTTGAGTGTCGAGGCAGATACGCAGTATTTT	CASSLSVEADTQYF
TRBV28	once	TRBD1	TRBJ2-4	TGTGCCAGCAGTTTATGGGGCAGGGGGAGTGGAAAAAACATTCAGTACTTC	CASSLWGRGSGKNIQYF
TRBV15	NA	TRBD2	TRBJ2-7	TGTGCCACCAGCAGACTAGCGGGGGCCTACGAGCAGTACTTC	CATSRLAGAYEQYF
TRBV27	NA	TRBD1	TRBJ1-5	TGTGCCAGCAGTCTAGACAGGGGCAATCAGCCCCAGCATTTT	CASSLDRGNQPQHF
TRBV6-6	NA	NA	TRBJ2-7	TGTGCCAGCAGTCACCTGGGGGCGGCCTACGAGCAGTACTTC	CASSHLGAAYEQYF
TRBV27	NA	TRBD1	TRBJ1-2	TGTGCCAGCAGGACAGGGGGCGTTGGCTACACCTTC	CASRTGGVGYTF
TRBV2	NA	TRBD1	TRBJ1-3	TGTGCCAGCAGAACAAACAGGGGGCATCCTGGAAACACCATATATTTT	CASRTNRGHPGNTIYF
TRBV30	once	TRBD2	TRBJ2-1	TGTGCCTGGAGTGTACTACTAGCGGGGTACAATGAGCAGTTCTTC	CAWSVLLAGYNEQFF
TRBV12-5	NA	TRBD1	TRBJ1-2	TGTGCTAGTGGTTTTTTGGGACAGGTTAACTATGGCTACACCTTC	CASGFLGQVNYGYTF
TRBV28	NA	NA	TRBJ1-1	TGTGCCAGCCAGACAGGCCCTCCGAACACTGAAGCTTTCTTT	CASQTGPPNTEAFF
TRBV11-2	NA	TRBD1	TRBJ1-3	TGTGCCAGCAGCTTGGCACAGGGGAGTACTGGAAACACCATATATTTT	CASSLAQGSTGNTIYF
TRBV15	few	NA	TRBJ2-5	TGTGCCACCAGCAGAGGAAGAGGGGGAGAGACCCAGTACTTC	CATSRGRGGETQYF
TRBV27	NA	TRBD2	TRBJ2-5	TGTGCCAGCAGTTACATCCGGCTAGCGGGAGTAGAGACCCAGTACTTC	CASSYIRLAGVETQYF
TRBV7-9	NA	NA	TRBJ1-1	TGTGCCAGCAGCTTAGGCGGTTTAAACACTGAAGCTTTCTTT	CASSLGGLNTEAFF
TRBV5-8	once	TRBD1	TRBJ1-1	TGTGCCAGCAGCCACAGGGACAGGGCGATGAACACTGAAGCTTTCTTT	CASSHRDRAMNTEAFF
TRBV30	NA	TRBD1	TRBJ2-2	TGTGCCTGGACAGGGGGAATTACCGGGGAGCTGTTTTTT	CAWTGGITGELFF
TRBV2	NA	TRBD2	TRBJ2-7	TGTGCCAGCAGCGGGGGGTCGGGGGGTACGTTCGAGCAGTACTTC	CASSGGSGGTFEQYF
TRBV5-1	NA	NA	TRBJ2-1	TGCGCCAGCAGCTTGTCGGGTACCTACAATGAGCAGTTCTTC	CASSLSGTYNEQFF
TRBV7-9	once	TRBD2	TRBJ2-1	TGTGCCAGCAGCTCGAGCGGGGGGAGCAATGAGCAGTTCTTC	CASSSSGGSNEQFF
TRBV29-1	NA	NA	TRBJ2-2	TGCAGCGCCCATGCAGGGGCCCCCGGGGAGCTGTTTTTT	CSAHAGAPGELFF
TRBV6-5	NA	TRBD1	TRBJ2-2	TGTGCCAGCAGTTACTCGACAGGGGGAACCGGGGAGCTGTTTTTT	CASSYSTGGTGELFF
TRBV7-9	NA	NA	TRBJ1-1	TGTGCCAGCTCTGACGGACGTGACAGCTTCTTT	CASSDGRDSFF
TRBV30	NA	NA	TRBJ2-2	TGTGCCTGGGTCATCGGGAGGGAGCTGTTTTTT	CAWVIGRELFF
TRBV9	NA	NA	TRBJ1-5	TGTGCCAGCAGCGTAGATATCAATCAGCCCCAGCATTTT	CASSVDINQPQHF
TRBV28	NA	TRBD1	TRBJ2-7	TGTGCCAGCAGCGGCTCGGACAGGCCCTCCTACGAGCAGTACTTC	CASSGSDRPSYEQYF
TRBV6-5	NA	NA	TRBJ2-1	TGTGCCAGCAGTTACGGCAGATACAATGAGCAGTTCTTC	CASSYGRYNEQFF
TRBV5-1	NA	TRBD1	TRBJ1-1	TGCGCCAGCACCTTGGTTACAGGGGCCCAGAACACTGAAGCTTTCTTT	CASTLVTGAQNTEAFF
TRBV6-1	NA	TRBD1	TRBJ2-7	TGTGCCAGCAGGAGGGAGGACAGGGGCGCCTACGAGCAGTACTTC	CASRREDRGAYEQYF
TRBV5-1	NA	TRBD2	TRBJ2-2	TGCGCCAGCACGCTAGCGGGAGGGCCCACCGGGGAGCTGTTTTTT	CASTLAGGPTGELFF
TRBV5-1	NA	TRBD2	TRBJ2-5	TGCGCCAGCAGCCTGGGCGGACTAGCGGGGAAAGAGACCCAGTACTTC	CASSLGGLAGKETQYF
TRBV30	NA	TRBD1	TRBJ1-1	TGTGCCTGGAGTGTACAGGGGGATCGAGCTTTCTTT	CAWSVQGDRAFF
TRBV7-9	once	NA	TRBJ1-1	TGTGCCAGCAGCTCCTACGGATCGACAGGGAACACTGAAGCTTTCTTT	CASSSYGSTGNTEAFF
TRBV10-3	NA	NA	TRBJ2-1	TGTGCCATCAGTGGGGGAGTCTACAATGAGCAGTTCTTC	CAISGGVYNEQFF
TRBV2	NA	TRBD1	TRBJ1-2	TGTGCCAGCAGTGATCTCCAGGGGGCATCGAACTATGGCTACACCTTC	CASSDLQGASNYGYTF
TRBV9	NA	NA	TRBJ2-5	TGTGCCAGCAGCGCAGTAGGGAGGGCAGGGGAAGAGACCCAGTACTTC	CASSAVGRAGEETQYF
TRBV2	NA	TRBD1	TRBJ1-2	TGTGCCAGCAGGCCGGACAGGGACTATGGCTACACCTTC	CASRPDRDYGYTF